This T cell receptor (beta chain) comes out of a study of T-cell memory formation after mild COVID-19. Germline V gene lookup returns CDR1 SQVTM and CDR2 ANQGSEA. The CDR3 runs 12 residues. Losses at the gene ends were 4 bases for V and 10 bases for J; bases not matched to a gene: 7. TCRdb reprocessed the 5' RACE reads with MiXCR, giving one entry per CDR3 protein. The data contain around 500,000 distinct CDR3 sequences, roughly 20% of them seen just once; the ten biggest clones take up over 9%. The V gene is TRBV29-1, the J gene TRBJ1-1; 9 positions match TRBD1. Material: PBMCs or a T cell subset sorted from them (not recorded which). This clonotype originated in an adult woman who had mild COVID-19 (a few samples of this study predate the infection). Cell type and time point are not known. The CDR3 loop is CSVAGTGRGAFF. The DNA for the CDR3 is TGCAGCGTTGCCGGGACAGGGAGGGGAGCTTTCTTT.